These 3 T cell receptor beta chains originate from one sample sequenced in a study of CD8+ T cells in alopecia areata. Treatment described: oral pan-JAK inhibitor, 5-10 mg twice daily. RNA was isolated and reverse transcribed to cDNA, the sequencing template. Generated by immunoSEQ multiplex PCR, the TCRdb table keeps only in-frame clones and is missing some. The data hold 250,000 to 300,000 clones, with about three fifths observed a single time. Sequencing used CD4+ T cells sorted from blood, obtained at week 24, from a patient treated with tofacitinib. These receptors were collected from a human donor with alopecia areata.

The V call is TRBV10-3, the J call TRBJ2-3; D may be TRBD1 (5 bases). The germline V gene has CDR1 ENHRY and CDR2 SYGVKD. Trimming pared 10 bases from V and 1 base from J, leaving 18 bases between. CDR3 size: 15 residues. The CDR3: CAKKQAPSGTDTQYF. As DNA, the CDR3 is TGTGCCAAAAAACAGGCACCGTCTGGCACAGATACGCAGTATTTT.

This chain joins TRBV2 and TRBJ1-2; TRBD1 is a possible D gene (5 bases). Between the trimmed V and J ends, which lost 6 bases and 4 bases, there was a span of 15 bases. The CDR3 covers 14 residues. Germline V CDR1 and CDR2: SNHLY, FYNNEI. Here the CDR3 reads CASRSTVTVYGYTF. DNA for the CDR3: TGTGCCAGCAGATCGACAGTGACGGTCTATGGCTACACCTTC.

The chain uses TRBV21-1 and TRBJ2-5; the table names TRBD2, a call not compared with the DNA. TRBV21-1 is a known pseudogene. This CDR3 contains 15 residues. CDR3 bases: TGTGCCAGCAGCAATCTAGTCAGATCGATAGAGACCCAGTACTTC. Protein sequence: CASSNLVRSIETQYF.